The T cell receptor beta chain under discussion was sequenced for a study of blood T cell repertoires in COVID-19. V dropped 4 bases and J dropped 11; count of bases not matched to a gene: 3. The CDR3 is made up of 13 amino acids. Profiled with immunoSEQ multiplex PCR; TCRdb holds only in-frame clones, not every one. The data hold hundreds of thousands of clones, with approximately 83% observed a single time. This receptor was taken from a man aged 25 to 40 who had recovered from COVID-19. Material for sequencing was PBMCs or T cells enriched from blood (not recorded which). The chain is built from TRBV12-3 or TRBV12-4 and TRBJ1-6, with 9 bases lining up with TRBD1. The chain's CDR3 is CASSSRQGAPLHF. The CDR3 nucleotides are TGTGCCAGCAGTTCAAGACAGGGGGCACCCCTCCACTTT.